This T cell receptor beta chain was sequenced during a study of CD8 T cells in Susac syndrome. TCR beta was sequenced from blood CD8+ and CD4+ T cells. An input of about 0.5 to 1 ug of RNA was subjected to reverse transcription using random hexamers. TCRdb reprocessed the immunoSEQ multiplex PCR reads via MiXCR and lists one record per CDR3 protein. The table includes about 190,000 distinct CDR3 sequences, under 95% detected once. With 7 bases removed from V and 9 bases from J, the gap between germline ends came to 11 bases. Germline lookup yields CDR1 MNHEY and CDR2 SMNVEV (reference sequence). This CDR3 has 11 residues.

This chain connects TRBV27 to TRBJ2-3; D may be TRBD1 (6 bases). The specimen sequenced was CD4+ T cells from PBMCs. The receptor's source is a human donor in good health. CDR3 in amino acids: CASTRGGTQYF. The CDR3 nucleotides read TGTGCCAGCACCCGAGGGGGAACGCAGTATTTT.